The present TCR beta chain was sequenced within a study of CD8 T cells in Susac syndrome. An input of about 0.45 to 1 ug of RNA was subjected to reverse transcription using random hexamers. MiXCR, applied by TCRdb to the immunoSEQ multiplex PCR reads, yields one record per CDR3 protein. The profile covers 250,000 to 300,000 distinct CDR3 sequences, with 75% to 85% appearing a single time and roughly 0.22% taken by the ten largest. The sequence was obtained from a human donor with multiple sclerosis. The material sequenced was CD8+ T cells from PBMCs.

Here the CDR3 DNA reads TGTGCCTGGAGTGCTAAAAACAGGTGGGATGCTTTAGTGCGGGTTGACGAGCAGTACTTC. Its translation is CAWSAKNRWDALVRVDEQYF. The chain uses TRBV30 and TRBJ2-7; TRBD1 or TRBD2 may be the D gene (5 bases each). Germline V lookup: CDR1 GTSNPN, CDR2 SVGIG (reference sequence). This CDR3 has 20 residues. The ends were cut back, 1 base at V and 5 bases at J, with 33 bases in the middle.